This T cell receptor (beta chain) derives from a study of T cell changes during pregnancy in multiple sclerosis. V was trimmed by 0 bases and J by 3 bases, leaving 15 bases between them. The CDR3 loop spans 17 amino acids. Germline loops: CDR1 MNHEY, CDR2 SMNVEV (reference sequence). Generated by immunoSEQ multiplex PCR, the TCRdb table keeps only in-frame clones and is missing some. The table has 65,000 to 70,000 clones, 75% to 95% seen once. The source is a female donor with multiple sclerosis, enrolled in a pregnancy study. This chain links TRBV27 with TRBJ2-1, with D possibly TRBD2 on 5 matching bases. The specimen comprised peripheral blood, sampled in the first trimester of pregnancy. CDR3 protein: CASSLSVYDYVYNEQFF. The CDR3 DNA reads as TGTGCCAGCAGTTTATCGGTCTACGACTATGTCTACAATGAGCAGTTCTTC.